This T cell receptor beta chain was identified in a study of shared clonotypes between healthy human individuals. Profiling relied on immunoSEQ multiplex PCR, and the TCRdb table lists in-frame clones only, not all of them. The sample lists 2 million to 2.5 million clones, around 95% occurring once. The V and J ends lost 3 bases and 7 bases respectively, with 14 bases between them. Germline V CDR1 and CDR2: SGHNT, YYREEE (reference sequence). This CDR3 has 15 amino acids. The rearrangement joins TRBV5-4 to TRBJ1-6, with TRBD1 as a possible D gene (5 bases). This TCR was recovered from a man aged 18-30 years in good health. Sequenced material: naive CD4+ T cells sorted from blood. The subset denotes: CD45RA+ positively selected. CDR3 sequence reads: CASSSAGTGNSPLHF. CDR3 DNA sequence: TGTGCCAGCAGCTCCGCAGGGACGGGGAATTCACCCCTCCACTTT.